Here is one TCR beta chain with its context. What it binds is unknown. This specimen belongs to a study of cytomegalovirus exposure and HLA in healthy donors. Study-wide context: Previous work identified roughly 120 million unique TCR beta sequences from roughly 170 million T cells.

Study observations and caveats: Links to common viral pathogens appeared, in a later analysis, for several of the most significant clusters.

Germline V CDR1 and CDR2: SGHAT, FQNNGV. V gave up 5 bases and J gave up 0 bases, with 12 bases separating them. The CDR3 covers 15 residues. Primers included in the PCR were 60 Vbeta and 13 Jbeta primers. Measured with immunoSEQ multiplex PCR; TCRdb has only the in-frame clones, and not every one. The repertoire holds around 150,000 clones, around 79% seen once, with over 11% in the top ten. What was sequenced was PBMCs. The V and J genes are TRBV11-2 and TRBJ2-3; no reliable D call. This receptor was obtained from a man in his forties or fifties in good health and CMV-seropositive. The CDR3 spells CASSLLEHSTDTQYF. The CDR3 DNA reads TGTGCCAGCAGCCTGCTGGAGCATAGCACAGATACGCAGTATTTT. The full variable domain, its missing parts supplied by reference TRBV11-2 and TRBJ2-3, is EAGVAQSPRYKIIEKRQSVAFWCNPISGHATLYWYQQILGQGPKLLIQFQNNGVVDDSQLPKDRFSAERLKGVDSTLKIQPAKLEDSAVYLCASSLLEHSTDTQYFGPGTRLTVL.